These 31 T cell receptor beta chains originate from one sample sequenced in a study of cytomegalovirus exposure and HLA in healthy donors. In the PCR, 60 Vbeta and 13 Jbeta primers were used. Sequencing was performed with immunoSEQ multiplex PCR; in TCRdb, only in-frame clones are kept and a portion is missing. The data contain some 160,000 clones, 65% to 85% of them singletons. Material for sequencing was PBMCs. These receptors came from a man between 60 and 70 years old in good health and CMV-seronegative.

The chain uses TRBV15 and TRBJ2-3; 8 bases match TRBD2. V trimming: 0 bases; J trimming: 3 bases; junction bases outside the gene matches: 8. Germline V gives CDR1 LNHNV, CDR2 YYDKDF (reference sequence). The CDR3 is made up of 17 amino acids. In DNA, the CDR3 is TGTGCCACCAGCAGAGATCCGGGGGGGCCCCCAACAGATACGCAGTATTTT. It translates to CATSRDPGGPPTDTQYF.

CDR3 in amino acids: CASTTGTNYGYTF. The CDR3 DNA follows: TGTGCCAGCACTACCGGGACAAATTATGGCTACACCTTC. The V and J genes are TRBV6-1 and TRBJ1-2; D may be TRBD1 (6 bases). V lost 7 bases and J 5 bases, leaving 14 bases between the germline ends. This CDR3 is built from 13 residues. CDR1 and CDR2 (germline): MNHNS, SASEGT.

V and J are TRBV4-3 and TRBJ2-3; weak D call: TRBD2 (5 bases). This CDR3 spans 14 amino acids. Trimming cost V 0 bases and J 5 bases, with 9 bases left between them. Germline V gene lookup returns CDR1 LGHNA and CDR2 YSLEER. This CDR3 is CASSQDTGRDTQYF. The CDR3, as DNA: TGCGCCAGCAGCCAAGATACGGGGAGAGATACGCAGTATTTT.

The chain has TRBV2 and TRBJ1-5, with D maybe TRBD1 (6 bases). V dropped 6 bases and J dropped 9 bases, with 15 bases sitting between them. Germline V gives CDR1 SNHLY, CDR2 FYNNEI. The CDR3 is 13 residues long. The DNA of the CDR3 is TGTGCCAGCAGACGACAGGCCGAGTGGCCCCAGCATTTT. Its protein product is CASRRQAEWPQHF.

This clone was observed a handful of times. The chain recombines TRBV6-6 with TRBJ2-5, with a weak D call TRBD2 (5 bases). From germline, CDR1 is MNHNY and CDR2 SVGAGI (reference sequence). The CDR3 runs 13 residues. Trimming removed 2 bases from V and 10 bases from J, with 14 bases in between. The CDR3 DNA sequence: TGTGCCAGCAGTTACGACTTCTCGGGGAACCAGTACTTC. This encodes CASSYDFSGNQYF.

CDR3 sequence: CASSLGSLGTNEKLFF. DNA for the CDR3: TGTGCCAGCAGCTTAGGGTCGCTCGGAACTAATGAAAAACTGTTTTTT. The chain is built from TRBV7-6 and TRBJ1-4; no reliable D call. Trimming took 1 base from V and 1 from J, leaving 10 bases between them. Germline loops: CDR1 SGHVS, CDR2 FNYEAQ. The CDR3 consists of 16 residues.

The chain recombines TRBV4-3 with TRBJ2-1; possibly TRBD2 for D (5 bases). The CDR3 has 15 residues. The V gene lost 3 bases and the J gene lost 0 bases, with 9 bases spanning the gap. Germline assignment: CDR1 LGHNA and CDR2 YSLEER. The CDR3 loop is CASSQVATSYNEQFF. The CDR3 nucleotides read TGCGCCAGCAGCCAGGTAGCGACCTCCTACAATGAGCAGTTCTTC.

V gene TRBV9 combines with J gene TRBJ2-5; 8 bases match TRBD1. Losses at the gene ends were 3 bases for V and 7 bases for J; bases not matched to a gene: 5. Germline V gene sequence: CDR1 SGDLS, CDR2 YYNGEE. The CDR3 covers 13 residues. The CDR3 DNA reads TGTGCCAGCAGCGGACAGGGGCCAGGGACCCAGTACTTC. Translated, it gives CASSGQGPGTQYF.

This clone has a single count. The J gene is TRBJ2-7, the V gene TRBV5-8, with 8 bases matching TRBD1. The germline gives CDR1 SGHTS, CDR2 YDEGEE. The CDR3 loop spans 17 amino acids. V was clipped by 2 bases and J by 0 bases; unmatched bases: 10. The CDR3 loop is CASSFNRGTAFSYEQYF. For the CDR3, the DNA is TGTGCCAGCAGCTTTAACAGGGGGACAGCCTTCTCCTACGAGCAGTACTTC.

The genes are TRBV7-6 and TRBJ2-1; 8 nucleotides agree with TRBD2. The ends lost 0 bases at V and 6 bases at J; junction bases unmatched: 4. The CDR3 loop spans 15 amino acids. The germline gives CDR1 SGHVS, CDR2 FNYEAQ. CDR3 region: CASSLAASGFNEQFF. The DNA of the CDR3 is TGTGCCAGCAGCTTAGCGGCTAGCGGGTTCAATGAGCAGTTCTTC.

The chain has TRBV21-1 and TRBJ2-2; the table calls TRBD2, which could not be checked here. TRBV21-1 is deemed a pseudogene. CDR3 length: 15 amino acids. Written as DNA, the CDR3 is TGTGCCAGCAGCAAATCCGGGGAGCTTACCGGGGAGCTGTTTTTT. It specifies CASSKSGELTGELFF.

The V gene is TRBV27, the J gene TRBJ1-1, with TRBD1 identical over 7 bases. Trimming cost V 3 bases and J 0 bases; bases outside gene matches: 7. Germline V gene data show CDR1 as MNHEY and CDR2 as SMNVEV (reference sequence). CDR3 length equals 16 residues. CDR3 residues: CASSLTGPFMNTEAFF. The CDR3 nucleotides are TGTGCCAGCAGTTTGACAGGGCCCTTCATGAACACTGAAGCTTTCTTT.

This rearrangement joins TRBV6-6 to TRBJ2-7, with D unclear. V gave up 6 bases and J gave up 3 bases, with 15 bases separating them. Germline CDR1 reads MNHNY; CDR2 reads SVGAGI (reference sequence). CDR3 length: 14 amino acids. The CDR3 spells CASRTQSMGYEQYF. CDR3 sequence (DNA): TGTGCCAGCAGGACACAGTCGATGGGCTACGAGCAGTACTTC.

This clone was counted a few times. V is TRBV6-5 and J is TRBJ2-2; 11 bases align to TRBD2. The CDR3 runs to 15 residues. Germline trimming cut 5 bases from V and 5 bases from J; bases unmatched to any gene: 4. The germline V gene has CDR1 MNHEY and CDR2 SVGAGI. The CDR3 coding sequence is TGTGCCAGCAGTCAACGGACTAGCGGGACCGGGGAGCTGTTTTTT. Translated: CASSQRTSGTGELFF.

The chain employs TRBV6-5 and TRBJ1-2; 9 bases line up with TRBD1. This CDR3 spans 15 amino acids. The junction had 3 bases not matched to a gene; V was cut back by 0 bases and J by 4 bases. Germline V CDR1 and CDR2: MNHEY, SVGAGI. The CDR3 is CASSYSMDRGYGYTF. CDR3 coding DNA: TGTGCCAGCAGTTACTCGATGGACAGGGGCTATGGCTACACCTTC.

Turning to this clone: A junction boundary mismatches the germline segment, possibly from a read error. The rearrangement uses TRBV7-4 and TRBJ2-1, with a tentative D call TRBD1 (5 bases). Germline V gives CDR1 SGHVT, CDR2 SQSDAQ. The CDR3 runs to 12 residues. The CDR3 here is CASSLTGRVKVF. As DNA, the CDR3 is TGTGCCAGCAGCTTAACAGGACGTGTCAAGGTCTTC.

The chain combines TRBV5-6 with TRBJ1-6; 9 nucleotides agree with TRBD1. CDR3 length: 15 amino acids. V lost 4 bases and J lost 9; bases outside the gene matches: 8. Per the germline V gene, CDR1 is SGHDT and CDR2 is YYEEEE. CDR3 region: CASSLRTGVRSPLHF. The CDR3 bases are TGTGCCAGCAGCCTCCGGACAGGGGTACGTTCACCCCTCCACTTT. The variable domain in full, with the rest retrieved from reference TRBV5-6 and TRBJ1-6, is DAGVTQSPTHLIKTRGQQVTLRCSPKSGHDTVSWYQQALGQGPQFIFQYYEEEERQRGNFPDRFSGHQFPNYSSELNVNALLLGDSALYLCASSLRTGVRSPLHFGNGTRLTVT.

This chain links TRBV30 with TRBJ2-3, with a tentative D call TRBD2 (6 bases). V lost 5 bases and J lost 5, with 23 bases in between. The CDR3 covers 16 residues. CDR1 and CDR2 (germline): GTSNPN, SVGIG (reference sequence). The CDR3, as DNA: TGTGCCTGGGCGCTTGGCTTAGCGGAGGTCGGAGATACGCAGTATTTT. Its protein product is CAWALGLAEVGDTQYF.

The gene calls are TRBV7-6 and TRBJ2-7; D not certain. This CDR3 region has 14 residues. CDR1 is SGHVS, CDR2 FNYEAQ, per germline. V was shortened by 5 bases and J by 0 bases, with 11 bases between the two germline ends. CDR3 in DNA: TGTGCCAGCAGCCCACGGTCCTTCTCCTACGAGCAGTACTTC. It is translated as CASSPRSFSYEQYF.

This clone was seen a few times. The chain joins TRBV5-4 to TRBJ1-2; 8 bases line up with TRBD1. CDR1 is SGHNT, CDR2 YYREEE, per germline (reference sequence). CDR3 length equals 13 residues. Trimming at V came to 4 bases and at J to 8 bases, leaving 7 bases not matched to a gene. The chain's CDR3 is CASSPDRVRGYTF. In nucleotides, the CDR3 is TGTGCCAGCAGCCCGGACAGGGTGAGGGGCTACACCTTC.

The genes are TRBV7-9 and TRBJ2-7; TRBD2 is a possible D gene (5 bases). V gave up 5 bases and J gave up 7 bases, with 21 bases separating them. The CDR3 has 15 residues. Germline V gene sequence: CDR1 SEHNR, CDR2 FQNEAQ (reference sequence). Written as DNA, the CDR3 is TGTGCCAGCAGCCCCCTGGGAGAGAACTCGTGGGAGCAGTACTTC. Protein product: CASSPLGENSWEQYF.

The chain uses TRBV6-4 and TRBJ2-1; D is possibly TRBD2 (6 bases). Trimming pared 3 bases from V and 7 bases from J, leaving 25 bases between. Germline lookup yields CDR1 MRHNA and CDR2 SNTAGT. CDR3 length: 18 amino acids. The CDR3 reads CASSERIAETAAKNEQFF. Written as DNA, the CDR3 is TGTGCCAGCAGTGAACGGATAGCGGAGACGGCTGCGAAGAATGAGCAGTTCTTC.

The rearrangement joins TRBV6-5 to TRBJ1-1, with TRBD1 identical over 7 bases. The V and J ends lost 7 bases and 4 bases, in that order; junction bases with no gene match: 9. The CDR3 spans 14 residues. The germline gives CDR1 MNHEY, CDR2 SVGAGI. In nucleotides, the CDR3 is TGTGCCAGCAATGACGTAGGGGGCCCCACTGAAGCTTTCTTT. Translation gives CASNDVGGPTEAFF.

This sequence joins TRBV6-1 and TRBJ2-7; 9 bases fit TRBD1. The CDR3 sequence is 12 residues long. V shed 10 bases and J 2 bases; nucleotides not matched to a gene: 3. Germline CDR1 and CDR2: MNHNS and SASEGT. The CDR3 DNA sequence: TGTGCCACAGACAGGGGGACCTACGAGCAGTACTTC. Translating gives CATDRGTYEQYF.

V gene TRBV2 combines with J gene TRBJ1-2; no clear D. CDR3 length equals 12 residues. The V end was cut by 7 bases, the J end by 6 bases, with 12 bases between. Germline V CDR1 and CDR2: SNHLY, FYNNEI. The CDR3 DNA reads as TGTGCCAGCATTGAGACTGAGGATGGCTACACCTTC. It translates to CASIETEDGYTF.

V gene TRBV4-2 combines with J gene TRBJ2-5; 9 bases are a match to TRBD1. V lost 0 bases and J lost 11; bases outside the gene matches: 10. Germline lookup yields CDR1 LGHNA and CDR2 YNFKEQ. The CDR3 length is 15 residues. The CDR3 DNA reads TGTGCCAGCAGCCAAGATCAGGACAGGGGCAGGGAGCAGTACTTC. This encodes CASSQDQDRGREQYF.

The chain links TRBV19 to TRBJ2-5; 11 bases map to TRBD2. V was pared by 5 bases and J by 5 bases, with 7 bases of the junction left unmatched. This CDR3 region has 15 residues. Germline assignment: CDR1 LNHDA and CDR2 SQIVND (reference sequence). The CDR3 DNA reads TGTGCCAGTAGTGTAGGGACTAGCGGTTCGGAGACCCAGTACTTC. This gives the protein CASSVGTSGSETQYF.

V is TRBV19 and J is TRBJ2-2; maybe TRBD2 (6 bases). Germline-derived CDR1 and CDR2 are LNHDA and SQIVND (reference sequence). V lost 5 bases and J lost 3, with 7 bases in between. The CDR3 covers 13 residues. CDR3 protein: CASSGTYTGELFF. The CDR3 nucleotides are TGTGCCAGTAGTGGGACTTACACCGGGGAGCTGTTTTTT.

The table lists this clone with a count of one. The CDR3 nucleotides read TGTGCCAGCAGCTTAGATGCTAGCGGAAGAAGGGAGACCCAGTACTTC. The encoded protein is CASSLDASGRRETQYF. The chain carries TRBV7-9 and TRBJ2-5; 7 bases line up with TRBD2. The CDR3 spans 16 residues. The V gene's germline CDR1 is SEHNR and CDR2 FQNEAQ (reference sequence). J gave up 5 bases and V 1 base, and 10 bases lay outside the gene matches.

This clone was seen more than once but under ten times. The chain employs TRBV5-4 and TRBJ2-1; D may be TRBD1 (5 bases). The CDR3 covers 13 residues. V was cut by 1 base and J by 8 bases, with 10 bases left in between. Germline loops: CDR1 SGHNT, CDR2 YYREEE (reference sequence). CDR3 sequence reads: CASSLPGRDEQFF. The DNA for the CDR3 is TGTGCCAGCAGCTTGCCAGGGCGCGATGAGCAGTTCTTC.

The V gene is TRBV25-1, the J gene TRBJ2-4; D is unclear. The CDR3 consists of 14 residues. From germline, CDR1 is MGHDK and CDR2 SYGVNS. V was shortened by 4 bases and J by 6 bases, with 13 bases between the two germline ends. In nucleotides, the CDR3 is TGTGCCAGCAGTGGCGCTCCCCCGGGAAACATTCAGTACTTC. Translated, it gives CASSGAPPGNIQYF.